This T cell receptor (beta chain) was sequenced for a study of breast tumors, draining lymph nodes, adjacent tissues. One entry per CDR3 protein, called by TCRdb with MiXCR from the multiplex PCR reads. The sample lists about 170,000 distinct CDR3 sequences, 30% to 40% occurring once. The lymph nodes were axillary draining lymph nodes from breast cancer patients. CDR1 and CDR2 (germline): LNHNV, YYDKDF (reference sequence). The CDR3 is 15 residues long. To note about this clonotype: At one end the junction does not follow the germline gene, possibly because of a read error.

Sequenced material: axillary lymph node tissue. The chain couples TRBV15 to TRBJ2-1, with D possibly being TRBD2 (5 bases). This TCR was recovered from a female donor with breast cancer. Some clones in this sample may be carry-over from other donors' samples. CDR3 in amino acids: CTTSRGKSSYDEQFF. The CDR3, as DNA: TGTACCACCAGCAGAGGGAAGAGCTCCTACGATGAGCAGTTCTTC.